These 13 T cell receptor beta chains came from one sample sequenced in a study of blood T cells in healthy people across ages. Sample-barcoded 5' priming and a J-beta primer mix drove a second PCR of roughly 6 to 12 cycles. MiXCR, applied by TCRdb to the 5' RACE reads, yields one record per CDR3 protein. The sample holds hundreds of thousands of distinct CDR3 sequences, about 62% seen once. Sequencing used blood. The receptors come from a man younger than 40 in good health.

The rearrangement joins TRBV11-1 to TRBJ2-5; D unresolved. V lost 3 bases, J lost 3 bases, and 20 bases lay in between. The CDR3 is made up of 17 amino acids. Germline assignment: CDR1 SGHAT and CDR2 FQDESV (reference sequence). CDR3 nucleotides: TGTGCCAGCAGCTTTTTTCCCCCCATAGCCGAAAAAGAGACCCAGTACTTC. Amino acids: CASSFFPPIAEKETQYF.

The rearrangement joins TRBV4-2 to TRBJ1-3; D is uncertain. This CDR3 has 17 amino acids. Trimming took 2 bases from V and 4 from J, leaving 18 bases between them. The germline V gene encodes CDR1 LGHNA and CDR2 YNFKEQ. This chain's CDR3 is CASSQSLSDGRGNTIYF. The CDR3 nucleotides are TGTGCCAGCAGCCAATCTCTTTCGGATGGGAGGGGAAACACCATATATTTT.

V usage is TRBV6-1 and J usage is TRBJ2-4; unclear D gene. The DNA end lines up better with TRBJ2-7; the J call may be wrong. Germline CDR1 and CDR2: MNHNS and SASEGT. This CDR3 has 15 residues. This chain's CDR3 is CASSEPGRRTYEQYF. For the CDR3, the DNA is TGTGCCAGCAGTGAACCTGGCCGTAGAACCTACGAGCAGTACTTC.

The chain combines TRBV12-3 or TRBV12-4 with TRBJ1-5; D remains ambiguous. The CDR3 is 13 amino acids. The V and J ends lost 7 bases and 6 bases respectively, with 13 bases between them. The DNA of the CDR3 is TGTGCCAGCACGGCGGTAGGGTCTCAGCCCCAGCATTTT. Its protein product is CASTAVGSQPQHF.

This chain joins TRBV2 and TRBJ2-7, with D uncertain. The V gene lost 7 bases and the J gene lost 2 bases, with 12 bases spanning the gap. This CDR3 comprises 13 residues. Germline V gene data show CDR1 as SNHLY and CDR2 as FYNNEI. The CDR3 sequence: CASIKSLTYEQYF. The DNA for the CDR3 is TGTGCCAGCATCAAGTCCCTTACCTACGAGCAGTACTTC. Complete variable domain (other parts from reference TRBV2 and TRBJ2-7): EPEVTQTPSHQVTQMGQEVILRCVPISNHLYFYWYRQILGQKVEFLVSFYNNEISEKSEIFDDQFSVERPDGSNFTLKIRSTKLEDSAMYFCASIKSLTYEQYFGPGTRLTVT.

V gene TRBV9 combines with J gene TRBJ2-1; 10 nucleotides agree with TRBD2. Germline CDR1 reads SGDLS; CDR2 reads YYNGEE. J was trimmed by 5 bases and V by 2 bases; bases with no gene match: 4. This CDR3 region has 15 residues. CDR3 sequence (DNA): TGTGCCAGCAGCGTGGTAGCGGGAGGAGACAATGAGCAGTTCTTC. It is translated as CASSVVAGGDNEQFF. Supplemented by reference TRBV9 and TRBJ2-1, the full variable domain reads DSGVTQTPKHLITATGQRVTLRCSPRSGDLSVYWYQQSLDQGLQFLIQYYNGEERAKGNILERFSAQQFPDLHSELNLSSLELGDSALYFCASSVVAGGDNEQFFGPGTRLTVL.

The chain links TRBV20-1 to TRBJ1-5, with a tentative D call TRBD1 (5 bases). Germline V gene data show CDR1 as DFQATT and CDR2 as SNEGSKA (reference sequence). V dropped 6 bases and J dropped 5 bases, with 17 bases sitting between them. The CDR3 sequence is 14 residues long. The CDR3 nucleotides are TGCAGTGCCCGGGCGGGGGGGGAGGATCAGCCCCAGCATTTT. It yields the protein CSARAGGEDQPQHF.

The rearrangement links TRBV20-1 to TRBJ2-1; D is undetermined. Near its end, the DNA agrees better with TRBJ2-7, so the J call may be wrong. The CDR3 consists of 14 residues. Germline V CDR1 and CDR2: DFQATT, SNEGSKA (reference sequence). The CDR3 spells CSASTLLGYNEQYF. CDR3 DNA sequence: TGCAGTGCCTCTACTCTTCTAGGCTACAATGAGCAGTACTTC.

This clonotype is a singleton in its sample. The chain uses TRBV4-1 and TRBJ2-1, with D uncertain. This CDR3 comprises 13 residues. V lost 3 bases to trimming and J lost 5 bases, with 8 bases between them. Germline loops: CDR1 MGHRA, CDR2 YSYEKL. The CDR3 nucleotides read TGCGCCAGCAGCCAGATGTTCAACAATGAGCAGTTCTTC. Protein: CASSQMFNNEQFF.

This chain connects TRBV20-1 to TRBJ2-7; 7 nucleotides agree with TRBD2. CDR3 size: 14 residues. V dropped 7 bases and J dropped 3; count of bases not matched to a gene: 12. Germline CDR1 and CDR2: DFQATT and SNEGSKA (reference sequence). The CDR3 DNA follows: TGCAGTGTCAGCGGGGCCCCGTTGAGCTACGAGCAGTACTTC. It is translated as CSVSGAPLSYEQYF.

This clonotype was observed a handful of times. The J gene is TRBJ2-1, the V gene TRBV29-1, with TRBD1 identical over 7 bases. Unmatched junction bases numbered 3, after V lost 7 bases and J lost 3 bases. The germline gives CDR1 SQVTM, CDR2 ANQGSEA. The length of the CDR3 is 12 residues. CDR3 coding DNA: TGCAGCGCAGGGGGAGACTACAATGAGCAGTTCTTC. Translating gives CSAGGDYNEQFF.

This clonotype has just a few counts. The chain carries TRBV2 and TRBJ2-4, with TRBD1 matching over 8 bases. The J call may be in error: the DNA end matches TRBJ2-7 better. CDR3 length equals 13 residues. Germline lookup yields CDR1 SNHLY and CDR2 FYNNEI. This chain's CDR3 is CAVSDTRGLEQYF. The CDR3 DNA sequence: TGTGCCGTCAGCGATACCAGGGGGCTCGAGCAGTACTTC.

In this sample, this clonotype turned up a few times. The gene calls are TRBV5-1 and TRBJ1-2; D is perhaps TRBD1 (5 bases). This CDR3 spans 15 amino acids. Per germline, CDR1 SGHRS and CDR2 YFSETQ. The V and J ends lost 7 bases and 8 bases respectively, with 24 bases between them. The CDR3 loop is CASFGGGTGRRGYTF. The CDR3 DNA is TGCGCCAGCTTTGGTGGGGGAACCGGTCGGCGCGGCTACACCTTC. Complete variable domain (other parts from reference TRBV5-1 and TRBJ1-2): KAGVTQTPRYLIKTRGQQVTLSCSPISGHRSVSWYQQTPGQGLQFLFEYFSETQRNKGNFPGRFSGRQFSNSRSEMNVSTLELGDSALYLCASFGGGTGRRGYTFGSGTRLTVV.